This T cell receptor (beta chain) was identified during a study of control samples from healthy donors and cancer patients. Germline assignment: CDR1 ENHRY and CDR2 SYGVKD. J was trimmed by 1 base and V by 7 bases; bases with no gene match: 5. The CDR3 length is 14 residues. The table came from immunoSEQ multiplex PCR; TCRdb's copy has only in-frame clones and leaves some out. The repertoire consists of 60,000 to 100,000 clones, with approximately 91% occurring once and the leading ten covering roughly 6.7%. J is TRBJ1-1 and V is TRBV10-3; 8 bases agree with TRBD1. Source material: blood. The TCR was taken from a man over 45 in good health. Written as DNA, the CDR3 is TGTGCCATCAATCCCAGGGGGCAGAACACTGAAGCTTTCTTT. It yields the protein CAINPRGQNTEAFF.